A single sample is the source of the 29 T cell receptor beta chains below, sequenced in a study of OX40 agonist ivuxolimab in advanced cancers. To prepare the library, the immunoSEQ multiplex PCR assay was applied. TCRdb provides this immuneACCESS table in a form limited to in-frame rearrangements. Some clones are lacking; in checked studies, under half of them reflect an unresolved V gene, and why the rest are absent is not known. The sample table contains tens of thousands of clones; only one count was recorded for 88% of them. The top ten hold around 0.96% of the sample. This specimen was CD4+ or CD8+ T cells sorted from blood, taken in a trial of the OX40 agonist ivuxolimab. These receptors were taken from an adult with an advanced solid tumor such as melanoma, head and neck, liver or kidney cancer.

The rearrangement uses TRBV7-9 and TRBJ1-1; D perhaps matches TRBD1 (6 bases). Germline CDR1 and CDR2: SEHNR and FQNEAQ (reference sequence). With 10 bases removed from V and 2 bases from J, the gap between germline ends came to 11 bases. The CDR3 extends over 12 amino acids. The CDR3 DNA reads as TGTGCCATAGGGGGAAAAAACACTGAAGCTTTCTTT. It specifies CAIGGKNTEAFF.

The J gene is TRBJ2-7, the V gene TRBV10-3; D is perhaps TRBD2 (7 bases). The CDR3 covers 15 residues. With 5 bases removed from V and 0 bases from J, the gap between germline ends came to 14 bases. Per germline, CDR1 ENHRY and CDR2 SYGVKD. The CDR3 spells CAISQGGGSSYEQYF. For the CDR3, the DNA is TGTGCCATCAGTCAAGGGGGGGGGAGCTCCTACGAGCAGTACTTC.

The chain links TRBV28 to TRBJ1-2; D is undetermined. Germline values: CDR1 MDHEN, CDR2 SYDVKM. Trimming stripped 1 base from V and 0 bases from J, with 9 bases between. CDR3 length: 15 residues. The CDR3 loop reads CASSLFPGTNYGYTF. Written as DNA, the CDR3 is TGTGCCAGCAGTTTATTCCCCGGTACTAACTATGGCTACACCTTC.

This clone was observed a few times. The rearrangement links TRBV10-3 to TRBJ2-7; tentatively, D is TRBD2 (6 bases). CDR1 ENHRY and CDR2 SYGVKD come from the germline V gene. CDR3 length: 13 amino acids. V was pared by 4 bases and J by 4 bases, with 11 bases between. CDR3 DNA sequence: TGTGCCATCAGTGGGGCGGGATTGTACGAGCAGTACTTC. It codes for CAISGAGLYEQYF.

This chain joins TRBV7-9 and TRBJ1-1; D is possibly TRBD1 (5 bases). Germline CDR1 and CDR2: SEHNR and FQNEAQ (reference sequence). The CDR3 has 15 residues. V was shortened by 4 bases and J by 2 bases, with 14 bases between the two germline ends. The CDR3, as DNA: TGTGCCAGCAGCTCGTACCGGACAAGCAACACTGAAGCTTTCTTT. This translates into CASSSYRTSNTEAFF.

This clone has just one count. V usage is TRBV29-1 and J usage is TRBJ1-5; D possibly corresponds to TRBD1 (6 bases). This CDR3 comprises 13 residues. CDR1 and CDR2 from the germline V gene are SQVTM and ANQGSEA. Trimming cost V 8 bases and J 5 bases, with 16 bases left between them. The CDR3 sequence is CSTAGAEDQPQHF. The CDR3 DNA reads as TGCAGCACGGCAGGGGCGGAGGATCAGCCCCAGCATTTT. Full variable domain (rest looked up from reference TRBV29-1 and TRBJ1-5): SAVISQKPSRDICQRGTSLTIQCQVDSQVTMMFWYRQQPGQSLTLIATANQGSEATYESGFVIDKFPISRPNLTFSTLTVSNMSPEDSSIYLCSTAGAEDQPQHFGDGTRLSIL.

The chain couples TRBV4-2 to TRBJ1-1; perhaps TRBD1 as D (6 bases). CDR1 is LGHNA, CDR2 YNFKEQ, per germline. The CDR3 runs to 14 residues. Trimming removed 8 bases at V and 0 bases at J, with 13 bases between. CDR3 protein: CASGGDNLNTEAFF. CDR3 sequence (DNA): TGTGCCAGCGGGGGGGACAACCTGAACACTGAAGCTTTCTTT.

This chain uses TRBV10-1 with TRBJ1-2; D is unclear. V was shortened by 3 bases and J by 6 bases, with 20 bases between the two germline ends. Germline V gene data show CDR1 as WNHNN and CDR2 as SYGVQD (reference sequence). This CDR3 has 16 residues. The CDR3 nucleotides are TGCGCCAGCAGTGATACCAACCCGGTCGAACCTAATGGCTACACCTTC. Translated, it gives CASSDTNPVEPNGYTF.

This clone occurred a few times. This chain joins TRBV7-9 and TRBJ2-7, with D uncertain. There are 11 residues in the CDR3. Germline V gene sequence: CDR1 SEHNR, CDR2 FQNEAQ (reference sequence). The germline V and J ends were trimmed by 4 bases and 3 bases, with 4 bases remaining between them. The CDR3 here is CASSSNYEQYF. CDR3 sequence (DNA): TGTGCCAGCAGCTCCAACTACGAGCAGTACTTC.

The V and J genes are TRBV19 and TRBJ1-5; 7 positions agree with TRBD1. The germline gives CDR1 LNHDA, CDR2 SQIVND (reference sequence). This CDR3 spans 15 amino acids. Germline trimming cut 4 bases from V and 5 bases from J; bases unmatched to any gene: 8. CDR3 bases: TGTGCCAGTAGTACGGTGCAGGGGGACGATCAGCCCCAGCATTTT. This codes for CASSTVQGDDQPQHF.

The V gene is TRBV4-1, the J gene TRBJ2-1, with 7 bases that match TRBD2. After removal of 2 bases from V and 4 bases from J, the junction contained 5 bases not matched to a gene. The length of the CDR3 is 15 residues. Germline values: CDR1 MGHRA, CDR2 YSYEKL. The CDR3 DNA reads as TGCGCCAGCAGCCAAATGGGACTAAGATACAATGAGCAGTTCTTC. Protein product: CASSQMGLRYNEQFF.

In DNA, the CDR3 is TGTGCCAGTAGTAATAGTGGGAGGGACACCGGGGAGCTGTTTTTT. This encodes CASSNSGRDTGELFF. The gene calls are TRBV19 and TRBJ2-2, with 7 bases that match TRBD2. The V and J ends lost 4 bases and 3 bases, in that order; junction bases with no gene match: 5. In germline, CDR1 is LNHDA, CDR2 SQIVND (reference sequence). This CDR3 region has 15 residues.

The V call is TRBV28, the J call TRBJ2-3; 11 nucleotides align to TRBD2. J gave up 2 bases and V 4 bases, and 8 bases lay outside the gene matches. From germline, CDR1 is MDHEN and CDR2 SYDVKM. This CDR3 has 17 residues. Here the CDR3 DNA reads TGTGCCAGCAGTTGGGGGATGACTAGCGGGAACACAGATACGCAGTATTTT. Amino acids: CASSWGMTSGNTDTQYF.

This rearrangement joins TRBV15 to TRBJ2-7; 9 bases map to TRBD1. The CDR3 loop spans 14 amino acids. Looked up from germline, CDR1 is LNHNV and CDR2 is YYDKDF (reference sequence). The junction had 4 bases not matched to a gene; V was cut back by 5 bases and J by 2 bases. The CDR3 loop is CATSWGQGPYEQYF. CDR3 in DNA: TGTGCCACCAGCTGGGGACAGGGACCCTACGAGCAGTACTTC.

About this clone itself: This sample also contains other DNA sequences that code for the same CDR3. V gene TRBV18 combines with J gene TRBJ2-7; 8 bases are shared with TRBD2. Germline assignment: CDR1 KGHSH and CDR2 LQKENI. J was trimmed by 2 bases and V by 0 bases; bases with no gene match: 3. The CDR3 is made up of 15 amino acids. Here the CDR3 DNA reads TGTGCCAGCTCACCACCTAGCGGGGATGCCTACGAGCAGTACTTC. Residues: CASSPPSGDAYEQYF.

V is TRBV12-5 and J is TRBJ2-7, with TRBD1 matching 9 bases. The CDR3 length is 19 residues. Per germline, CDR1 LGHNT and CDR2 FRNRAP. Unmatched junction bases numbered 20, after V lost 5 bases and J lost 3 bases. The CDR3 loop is CASGDPFATGGLEGYEQYF. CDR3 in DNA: TGTGCTAGTGGTGACCCCTTTGCGACAGGGGGGCTAGAGGGCTACGAGCAGTACTTC.

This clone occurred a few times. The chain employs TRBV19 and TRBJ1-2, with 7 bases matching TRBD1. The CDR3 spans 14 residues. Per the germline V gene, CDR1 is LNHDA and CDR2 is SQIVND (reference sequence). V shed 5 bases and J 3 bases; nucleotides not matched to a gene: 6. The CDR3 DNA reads TGTGCCAGTAGTCGGACAGGAGGGGACTATGGCTACACCTTC. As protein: CASSRTGGDYGYTF.

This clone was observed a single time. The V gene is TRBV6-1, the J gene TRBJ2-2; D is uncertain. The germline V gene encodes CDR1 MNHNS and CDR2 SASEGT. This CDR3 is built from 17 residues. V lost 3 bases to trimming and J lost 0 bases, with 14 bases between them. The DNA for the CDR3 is TGTGCCAGCAGTGAGGGCGTTAATTGGGCGAACACCGGGGAGCTGTTTTTT. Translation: CASSEGVNWANTGELFF.

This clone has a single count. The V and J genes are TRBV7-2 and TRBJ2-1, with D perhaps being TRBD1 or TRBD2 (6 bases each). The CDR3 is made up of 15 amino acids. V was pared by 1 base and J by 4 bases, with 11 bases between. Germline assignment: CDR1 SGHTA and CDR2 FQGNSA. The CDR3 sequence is CASSLGGALYNEQFF. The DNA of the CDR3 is TGTGCCAGCAGCTTAGGGGGGGCGCTTTACAATGAGCAGTTCTTC.

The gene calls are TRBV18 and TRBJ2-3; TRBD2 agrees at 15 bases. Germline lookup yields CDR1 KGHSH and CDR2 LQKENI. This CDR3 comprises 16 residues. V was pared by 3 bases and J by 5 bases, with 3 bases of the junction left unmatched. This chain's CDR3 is CASSPQGLAGGDTQYF. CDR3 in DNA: TGTGCCAGCTCACCCCAGGGACTAGCGGGAGGAGATACGCAGTATTTT.

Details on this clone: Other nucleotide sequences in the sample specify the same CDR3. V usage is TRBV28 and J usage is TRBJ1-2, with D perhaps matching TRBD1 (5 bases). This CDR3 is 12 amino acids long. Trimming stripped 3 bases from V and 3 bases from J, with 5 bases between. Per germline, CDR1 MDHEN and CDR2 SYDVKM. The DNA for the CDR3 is TGTGCCAGCAGTTTGACAGACTATGGCTACACCTTC. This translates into CASSLTDYGYTF.

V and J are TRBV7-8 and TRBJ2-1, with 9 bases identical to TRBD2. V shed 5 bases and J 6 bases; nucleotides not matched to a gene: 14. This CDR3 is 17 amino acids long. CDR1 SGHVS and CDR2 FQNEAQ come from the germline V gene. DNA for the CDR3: TGTGCCAGCAGCCCTTTCCGGACTAGCGATTTTAGCAATGAGCAGTTCTTC. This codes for CASSPFRTSDFSNEQFF.

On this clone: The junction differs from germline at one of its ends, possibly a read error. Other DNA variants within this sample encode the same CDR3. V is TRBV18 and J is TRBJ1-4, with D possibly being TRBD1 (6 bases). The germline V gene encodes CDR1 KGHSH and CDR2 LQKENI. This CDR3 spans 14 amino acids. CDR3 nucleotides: TGTGCCAGCTCCCCACAGGGAACTAATGAAAAACTGTTTTTT. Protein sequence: CASSPQGTNEKLFF. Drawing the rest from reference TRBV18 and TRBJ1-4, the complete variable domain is NAGVMQNPRHLVRRRGQEARLRCSPMKGHSHVYWYRQLPEEGLKFMVYLQKENIIDESGMPKERFSAEFPKEGPSILRIQQVVRGDSAAYFCASSPQGTNEKLFFGSGTQLSVL.

DNA of the CDR3: TGTGCCAGCAGCCTCCAAATCCGACCGGGAAGCGATGAAAAACTGTTTTTT. Translated, it gives CASSLQIRPGSDEKLFF. The gene calls are TRBV4-2 and TRBJ1-4, with D unclear. The CDR3 has 17 amino acids. Per germline, CDR1 LGHNA and CDR2 YNFKEQ. V was pared by 4 bases and J by 6 bases, with 21 bases between.

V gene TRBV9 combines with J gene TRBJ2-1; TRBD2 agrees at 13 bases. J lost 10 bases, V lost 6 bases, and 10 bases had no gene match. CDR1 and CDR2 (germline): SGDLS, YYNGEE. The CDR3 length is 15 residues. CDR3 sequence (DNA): TGTGCCAGCACCCCAAGACTAGCGGGGGGTGGGGAGCAGTTCTTC. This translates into CASTPRLAGGGEQFF.

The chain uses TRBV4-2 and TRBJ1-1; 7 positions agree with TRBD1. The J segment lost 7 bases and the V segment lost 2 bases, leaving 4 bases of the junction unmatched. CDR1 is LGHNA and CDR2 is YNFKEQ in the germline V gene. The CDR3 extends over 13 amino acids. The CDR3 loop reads CASSQPRDSEAFF. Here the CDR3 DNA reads TGTGCCAGCAGCCAACCACGGGACAGTGAAGCTTTCTTT.

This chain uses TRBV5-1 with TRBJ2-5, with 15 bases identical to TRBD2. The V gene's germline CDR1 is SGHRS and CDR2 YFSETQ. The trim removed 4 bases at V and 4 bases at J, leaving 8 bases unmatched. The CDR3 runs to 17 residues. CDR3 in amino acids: CASSPGGLAGGRETQYF. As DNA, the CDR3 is TGCGCCAGCAGCCCGGGGGGACTAGCGGGAGGCCGAGAGACCCAGTACTTC.

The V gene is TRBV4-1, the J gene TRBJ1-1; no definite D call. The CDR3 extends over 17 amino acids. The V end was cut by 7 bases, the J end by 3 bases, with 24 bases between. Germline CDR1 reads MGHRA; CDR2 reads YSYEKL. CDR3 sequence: CASIMTEGATLDTEAFF. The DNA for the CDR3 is TGCGCCAGCATCATGACGGAAGGTGCGACCCTTGACACTGAAGCTTTCTTT.

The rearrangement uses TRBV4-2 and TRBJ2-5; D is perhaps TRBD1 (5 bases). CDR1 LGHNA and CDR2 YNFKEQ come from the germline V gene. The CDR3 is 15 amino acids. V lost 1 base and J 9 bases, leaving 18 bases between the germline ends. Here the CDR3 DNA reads TGTGCCAGCAGCCAAGTTCATCAGGGCGAGGAGTCCCAGTACTTC. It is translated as CASSQVHQGEESQYF.